A selection of T cell receptor beta chains follows, all from one sample in a study of cytomegalovirus exposure and HLA in healthy donors. Libraries were prepared by immunoSEQ multiplex PCR; TCRdb keeps only in-frame clonotypes and omits some of them. The sample contains 75,000 to 100,000 clones, over 75% of which appear only once. Sample: PBMCs. These receptors all stem from a man aged 25-45 years in good health and CMV-seronegative. Each CDR3 is given with its conserved first and last residue. The order of the fields is J gene, V gene, clone size, D gene, CDR3 DNA, CDR3 protein. D genes are given only for firm matches. Clone size is given for some rows only: seen once, a few or many times, or a class if the clone is expanded.

TRBJ2-2,TRBV5-1,NA,TRBD1,TGCGCCAGCAGCTGGGACAGATGGAACACCGGGGAGCTGTTTTTT,CASSWDRWNTGELFF
TRBJ2-2,TRBV30,NA,TRBD1,TGTGCCTGGAGTGCCCTTGGTAGGGGGCCGGGCGGGGAGCTGTTTTTT,CAWSALGRGPGGELFF
TRBJ2-1,TRBV6-5,NA,TRBD2,TGTGCCAGCAGTTACAGGGCTAGCGGGAGCCATGAGCAGTTCTTC,CASSYRASGSHEQFF
TRBJ2-3,TRBV19,NA,TRBD2,TGTGCCAGTAGTATTCAGCGGGGGAGCACAGATACGCAGTATTTT,CASSIQRGSTDTQYF
TRBJ2-2,TRBV29-1,few,NA,TGCAGCGTTGGGGGGGGCACCACGAACACCGGGGAGCTGTTTTTT,CSVGGGTTNTGELFF
TRBJ1-1,TRBV7-2,NA,NA,TGTGCCAGCAGCTCTCCCACCGACACCTTAAGGTCTGAAGCTTTCTTT,CASSSPTDTLRSEAFF
TRBJ2-7,TRBV7-2,few,TRBD1,TGTGCCAGCAGCTTAAGGGGAGACAGGGTGCACGAGCAGTACTTC,CASSLRGDRVHEQYF
TRBJ2-7,TRBV28,NA,TRBD1,TGTGCCAGCAGGGGACAGGGTATCTACGAGCAGTACTTC,CASRGQGIYEQYF
TRBJ2-1,TRBV30,NA,NA,TGTGCCTGGAGTGTACTAGGCAGTAGGCAGTTCTTC,CAWSVLGSRQFF
TRBJ2-3,TRBV29-1,NA,NA,TGCAGCGTTGGAGCGACTAGCACAGATACGCAGTATTTT,CSVGATSTDTQYF
TRBJ2-3,TRBV4-1,NA,NA,TGCGCCAGCAGCCAAGTTGCAGGGAAAGCCACAGATACGCAGTATTTT,CASSQVAGKATDTQYF
TRBJ2-7,TRBV5-1,NA,NA,TGCGCCAGCAGCTTGGATCCAGGGAACGAGCAGTACTTC,CASSLDPGNEQYF
TRBJ1-1,TRBV5-1,NA,TRBD1,TGCGCCAGCAGCTTGGCAGGGGGCATCACTGAAGCTTTCTTT,CASSLAGGITEAFF
TRBJ1-4,TRBV25-1,NA,NA,TGTGCCAGCAGTGAGGGCAGGGTAGGGGAAAAACTGTTTTTT,CASSEGRVGEKLFF
TRBJ1-4,TRBV6-4,NA,TRBD1,TGTGCCAGCAGTGAGTCCGGGACAGGGATTGAAAAACTGTTTTTT,CASSESGTGIEKLFF
TRBJ2-7,TRBV9,NA,NA,TGTGCCAGCAGCGTAAGCGGGACAAACAGCGAGCAGTACTTC,CASSVSGTNSEQYF
TRBJ2-2,TRBV5-1,NA,NA,TGCGCCAGCAGCTTTTCCTGGGGGCCCTCGAACACCGGGGAGCTGTTTTTT,CASSFSWGPSNTGELFF
TRBJ2-5,TRBV6-5,NA,TRBD2,TGTGCCAGCAGTTACGGCGGGGGGCTTCGAGAGACCCAGTACTTC,CASSYGGGLRETQYF
TRBJ2-1,TRBV7-2,once,TRBD1,TGTGCCAGCAGCCCACCGGGACAGGGTTACAATGAGCAGTTCTTC,CASSPPGQGYNEQFF
TRBJ1-2,TRBV2,NA,NA,TGTGCCAGCGCTAATGTCCAGGGGCGGCGTGGCTACACCTTC,CASANVQGRRGYTF
TRBJ1-1,TRBV18,few,TRBD1,TGTGCCAGCTCACCAACGACCCACAGGGGCACGGGCACTGAAGCTTTCTTT,CASSPTTHRGTGTEAFF
TRBJ1-1,TRBV7-9,NA,NA,TGTGCCAGCAGCAACCTAAAAAACAGGGTTGAAGCTTTCTTT,CASSNLKNRVEAFF